This TCR beta chain was sequenced during a study of early T cells in non-severe SARS-CoV-2 infection (dated by TCRdb to the early 2020s). Study-wide context: TCR sequencing used bulk RNA from unsorted whole blood, so alpha and beta chains could not be paired.

CDR3 length: 15 amino acids, cysteine to phenylalanine. The DNA shown is the 45-base CDR3, in frame from base 1. V lost 5 bases and J lost 0 bases; the stretch between them is 14 bases long. The germline V gene gives CDR1 as MDHEN and CDR2 as SYDVKM. General conclusions and limits of the study: Matching against VDJdb was skewed toward anti-spike CD8 responses, likely underestimated virus-specific expansions, and missed private and CD4 specificities.

The study was a case-control design nested within a healthcare worker cohort in London, UK, with weekly nasopharyngeal swab PCR tests and blood sampling. Healthcare workers were recruited between 23 and 31 March 2020, during the week of the UK lockdown, and were followed weekly for up to 16 weeks. This clonotype came up many times. Its antigen remains unidentified. It has no much larger one-base neighbor in the sample; base qualities were not kept. Library prep was done by 5' RACE. TCRdb shows the sequencer as NextSeq 500. Unique molecular identifiers were attached to individual cDNA molecules in the TCR library protocol so that sequencing error and PCR bias could be corrected. TCR alpha and beta chains were both sequenced, and the abundances of alpha and beta sequences in each sample were closely correlated with each other. The authors' pipeline ran thus. Decombinator V4 was used to perform V gene, J gene and CDR3 annotation of TCR sequences. Expanded TCRs were defined as changing significantly between any two time points under a Poisson model with p below 0.0001. TCR abundances were normalised to the total number of TCRs sequenced per sample and expressed as counts per million. TRAV1-2 paired with TRAJ12, TRAJ20 or TRAJ33 defined MAIT TCRs, while TRAV10 paired with TRAJ18 defined iNKT TCRs. A search of VDJdb, accessed on 1 November 2021, was run for TCRs annotated to CMV, EBV and SARS-CoV-2, with TCRs annotated for multiple antigens excluded. TCRdb took the public reads, trimmed them with fastp at Q25, ran MiXCR for clone calling and kept in-frame beta chains. Each CDR3 protein appears once, grouped with its most common genes and DNA. TCRdb's processing, not the study's, gives the V and J calls here. The sample table records tens of thousands of distinct CDR3 sequences; approximately 17% of these occur just once. The ten most abundant clones make up 5.1% of the sample.

The sample in question was whole blood, obtained at baseline. This receptor chain uses TRBV28 and TRBJ2-7, with a weak D call of TRBD2 (5 bases match). The receptor was isolated from an adult who was a healthcare worker with PCR-confirmed SARS-CoV-2 infection or an uninfected control (not recorded which). This receptor has the CDR3 CASSTAAGDSYEQYF. The nucleotide sequence reads as follows: TGTGCCAGCAGTACAGCCGCCGGGGACTCCTACGAGCAGTACTTC. This CDR3, with the reference TRBV28 and TRBJ2-7 proteins standing in past its ends, gives the full variable domain DVKVTQSSRYLVKRTGEKVFLECVQDMDHENMFWYRQDPGLGLRLIYFSYDVKMKEKGDIPEGYSVSREKKERFSLILESASTNQTSMYLCASSTAAGDSYEQYFGPGTRLTVT.